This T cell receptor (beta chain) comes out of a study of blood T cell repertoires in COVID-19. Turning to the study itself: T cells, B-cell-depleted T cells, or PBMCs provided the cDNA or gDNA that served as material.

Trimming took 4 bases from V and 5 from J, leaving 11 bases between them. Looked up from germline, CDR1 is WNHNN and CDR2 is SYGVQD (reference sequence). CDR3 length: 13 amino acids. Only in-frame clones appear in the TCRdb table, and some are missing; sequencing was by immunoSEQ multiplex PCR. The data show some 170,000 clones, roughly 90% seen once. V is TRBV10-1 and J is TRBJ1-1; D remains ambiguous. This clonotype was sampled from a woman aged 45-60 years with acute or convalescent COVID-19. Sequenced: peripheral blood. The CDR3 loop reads CASSAGVVTEAFF. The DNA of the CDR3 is TGCGCCAGCAGTGCCGGGGTAGTGACTGAAGCTTTCTTT.